Each of the 27 T cell receptor beta chains below was sequenced from the same sample in a study of T cells after yellow fever vaccination. TCRdb reprocessed the 5' RACE reads with MiXCR, giving one entry per CDR3 protein. The data show 160,000 or so distinct CDR3 sequences, more than 5.5% seen once. This material consisted of CD4+ T cells sorted from PBMCs, taken more than 4 days after the first yellow fever vaccination. The source of these receptors is a man younger than 35 who received the YFV17D yellow fever vaccine.

A note on this clonotype: A much larger clone sits a single nucleotide away, making a read error possible. This sequence joins TRBV5-1 and TRBJ2-3; 8 bases are a match to TRBD1. V trimming: 4 bases; J trimming: 0 bases; junction bases outside the gene matches: 4. The CDR3 contains 15 residues. Germline lookup yields CDR1 SGHRS and CDR2 YFSETQ. CDR3 in amino acids: CASSLNRGSTDTQYF. CDR3 DNA: TGCGCCAGCAGCCTGAACAGGGGGAGCACAGATACGCAGTATTTT.

This clonotype was counted at least ten times. The V gene is TRBV12-3 or TRBV12-4, the J gene TRBJ1-1; D not resolved. This CDR3 region has 14 residues. The V and J ends lost 0 bases and 9 bases respectively, with 14 bases between them. This CDR3 is CASSLASSINQAFF. CDR3 sequence (DNA): TGTGCCAGCAGTTTAGCCTCGTCTATAAACCAAGCTTTCTTT.

This chain connects TRBV7-8 to TRBJ2-4, with D perhaps matching TRBD2 (6 bases). The CDR3 is made up of 18 amino acids. With 1 base removed from V and 0 bases from J, the gap between germline ends came to 16 bases. CDR1 and CDR2 from the germline V gene are SGHVS and FQNEAQ. The CDR3 region has the DNA TGTGCCAGCAGCTTAGTAAGGAGGGGACCCGAAGCCAAAAACATTCAGTACTTC. It codes for CASSLVRRGPEAKNIQYF.

The chain is built from TRBV6-2 or TRBV6-3 and TRBJ2-7; D perhaps matches TRBD2 (5 bases). CDR1 MNHEY and CDR2 SVGEGT come from the germline V gene. Trimming cost V 10 bases and J 2 bases, with 18 bases left between them. CDR3 size: 14 residues. Written as DNA, the CDR3 is TGTGCCACCCACCGGGGTGATTATACCTACGAGCAGTACTTC. It yields the protein CATHRGDYTYEQYF.

This clonotype appeared many times. The V gene is TRBV7-2, the J gene TRBJ1-5; 7 bases fit TRBD1. CDR3 length: 15 residues. With 5 bases clipped from V and 3 bases from J, the junction kept 7 bases outside the gene matches. Per the germline V gene, CDR1 is SGHTA and CDR2 is FQGNSA. The CDR3 DNA sequence: TGTGCCAGCAGCCTATGGACAGGACTCAATCAGCCCCAGCATTTT. Translation: CASSLWTGLNQPQHF.

A word on this clonotype: This may be a read error: a much more frequent sequence differs by one nucleotide. This chain uses TRBV4-3 with TRBJ1-2; TRBD1 matches at 8 bases. The CDR3 spans 16 residues. Germline lookup yields CDR1 LGHNA and CDR2 YSLEER. V shed 4 bases, J shed 3 bases, and the junction held 10 bases outside the gene matches. CDR3 DNA: TGCGCCAGCAGCCGACGCAGGGGGCGACCGGACTATGGCTACACCTTC. Translated: CASSRRRGRPDYGYTF.

The chain joins TRBV5-1 to TRBJ2-3, with D possibly matching TRBD1 (6 bases). V lost 4 bases, J lost 5 bases, and 17 bases lay in between. Germline values: CDR1 SGHRS, CDR2 YFSETQ. This CDR3 is built from 15 residues. CDR3 in amino acids: CASSPGTRGLDTQYF. The CDR3 DNA sequence: TGCGCCAGCAGCCCCGGGACAAGGGGATTAGATACGCAGTATTTT.

The rearrangement links TRBV19 to TRBJ2-1; 7 nucleotides align to TRBD1. The CDR3 contains 15 residues. The germline CDR1 and CDR2 sequences are LNHDA and SQIVND (reference sequence). Trimming cost V 5 bases and J 8 bases; bases outside gene matches: 12. This chain's CDR3 is CASSPYRGVSYEQFF. In nucleotides, the CDR3 is TGTGCCAGTAGTCCATACAGGGGTGTCAGTTATGAGCAGTTCTTC.

This clonotype turned up a few times. V usage is TRBV7-3 and J usage is TRBJ2-7, with D perhaps given as TRBD1 or TRBD2 (5 bases each). The CDR3 totals 13 residues. V lost 0 bases and J 4 bases, leaving 7 bases between the germline ends. CDR1 is SGHTA and CDR2 is FQGTGA in the germline V gene. The CDR3, as DNA: TGTGCCAGCAGCTTAACCAGGGAGTACGAGCAGTACTTC. Amino acid sequence: CASSLTREYEQYF.

In nucleotides, the CDR3 is TGCGCCAGCAGCCCTTTTGTAGCGGGGGGCACAGATACGCAGTATTTT. Protein sequence: CASSPFVAGGTDTQYF. V is TRBV5-1 and J is TRBJ2-3; 9 nucleotides agree with TRBD2. The CDR3 has 16 residues. The germline V gene encodes CDR1 SGHRS and CDR2 YFSETQ. J lost 1 base, V lost 4 bases, and 7 bases had no gene match.

This clonotype appeared many times. The rearrangement joins TRBV24-1 to TRBJ2-1; D remains ambiguous. Germline CDR1 is KGHDR and CDR2 is SFDVKD. Trimming removed 2 bases from V and 12 bases from J, with 16 bases in between. The CDR3 extends over 14 amino acids. CDR3 loop: CATSDSPSLWTQFF. The CDR3 bases are TGTGCCACCAGTGATTCCCCGAGTTTATGGACGCAGTTCTTC.

A word on this clonotype: It may be a read error: a sequence one base away is much more abundant. The chain is built from TRBV12-3 or TRBV12-4 and TRBJ2-1; no definite D call. Trimming took off 4 bases at V and 3 bases at J, with 7 bases between the two ends. The CDR3 has 13 residues. The CDR3 DNA follows: TGTGCCAGCAGTTATCTAAGCTACAATGAGCAGTTCTTC. Translating gives CASSYLSYNEQFF.

This clonotype was picked up many times. The chain links TRBV10-3 to TRBJ1-3; D unclear. Germline V gene lookup returns CDR1 ENHRY and CDR2 SYGVKD. This CDR3 comprises 13 residues. Trimming stripped 10 bases from V and 4 bases from J, with 14 bases between. CDR3 loop: CASIPASGNTIYF. Written as DNA, the CDR3 is TGTGCCAGTATTCCAGCGTCCGGAAACACCATATATTTT.

This clonotype was picked up many times. The chain has TRBV5-1 and TRBJ1-2; D ambiguous. In germline, CDR1 is SGHRS, CDR2 YFSETQ. With 0 bases removed from V and 0 bases from J, the gap between germline ends came to 9 bases. This CDR3 has 15 residues. CDR3 in DNA: TGCGCCAGCAGCTTGGATGGCCGCTCTAACTATGGCTACACCTTC. Its protein is CASSLDGRSNYGYTF.

In this sample, this clonotype turned up a few times. The chain links TRBV5-1 to TRBJ2-1, with D possibly being TRBD1 (7 bases). The CDR3 extends over 14 amino acids. Germline V gene sequence: CDR1 SGHRS, CDR2 YFSETQ. With 4 bases removed from V and 4 bases from J, the gap between germline ends came to 12 bases. The CDR3 DNA is TGCGCCAGCAGCGCGGGGACAGAATACAATGAGCAGTTCTTC. This encodes CASSAGTEYNEQFF.

This clonotype appeared a few times. This sequence joins TRBV9 and TRBJ2-1, with 15 bases aligning to TRBD2. The CDR3 contains 17 residues. Germline V gene lookup returns CDR1 SGDLS and CDR2 YYNGEE. J was trimmed by 10 bases and V by 3 bases; bases with no gene match: 11. CDR3 residues: CASSAPGGTSGGREQFF. For the CDR3, the DNA is TGTGCCAGCAGCGCCCCGGGTGGGACTAGCGGGGGGCGGGAGCAGTTCTTC.

The sample holds many counts of this clonotype. The genes are TRBV10-2 and TRBJ2-7, with 8 bases that match TRBD1. The CDR3 has 15 amino acids. J gave up 0 bases and V 3 bases, and 4 bases lay outside the gene matches. The germline V gene has CDR1 WSHSY and CDR2 SAAADI. DNA of the CDR3: TGCGCCAGCAGTGACCGGACAGGGAGCTCCTACGAGCAGTACGTC. Its protein is CASSDRTGSSYEQYV.

The chain employs TRBV3-1 and TRBJ2-2; the match to TRBD1 covers 8 bases. With V trimmed by 8 bases and J by 7 bases, 12 bases remained unmatched. The V gene's germline CDR1 is LGHDT and CDR2 YNNKEL (reference sequence). The CDR3 extends over 15 amino acids. The CDR3 nucleotides read TGTGCCAGCCTCGGACAGGGACGTCGGGTCGGGGAGCTGTTTTTT. It yields the protein CASLGQGRRVGELFF.

CDR3 protein: CASSQASYYNEQFF. The CDR3 nucleotides are TGTGCCAGCAGCCAAGCGAGTTACTACAATGAGCAGTTCTTC. V is TRBV4-2 and J is TRBJ2-1, with D unresolved. CDR1 is LGHNA and CDR2 is YNFKEQ in the germline V gene. The CDR3 is 14 amino acids. V lost 1 base and J lost 3, with 7 bases in between.

This clonotype was seen repeatedly, ten times or more. The chain combines TRBV6-5 with TRBJ1-1, with D possibly TRBD1 on 5 matching bases. This CDR3 is built from 14 residues. The germline V gene encodes CDR1 MNHEY and CDR2 SVGAGI. Trimming stripped 7 bases from V and 5 bases from J, with 17 bases between. The chain's CDR3 is CASIPTGPGTEAFF. DNA for the CDR3: TGTGCCAGCATCCCGACGGGGCCGGGGACTGAAGCTTTCTTT.

This chain links TRBV19 with TRBJ1-4; D may be TRBD1 (5 bases). V was cut by 7 bases and J by 8 bases, with 14 bases left in between. The CDR3 covers 13 residues. Germline assignment: CDR1 LNHDA and CDR2 SQIVND (reference sequence). The CDR3 DNA is TGTGCCAGTACCCGTCGTGAGGGGGAAAAACTGTTTTTT. Translated: CASTRREGEKLFF.

Ten or more counts support this clonotype. This chain links TRBV7-2 with TRBJ1-1; D might be TRBD1 (5 bases). Germline CDR1 is SGHTA and CDR2 is FQGNSA. This CDR3 region has 13 residues. Trimming left V 2 bases short and J 7 bases short, with 11 bases between. The CDR3 DNA reads as TGTGCCAGCAGCTTATCATCGGGGCTTGAAGCTTTCTTT. Residues: CASSLSSGLEAFF. The variable domain in full, completed from reference TRBV7-2 and TRBJ1-1, reads GAGVSQSPSNKVTEKGKDVELRCDPISGHTALYWYRQSLGQGLEFLIYFQGNSAPDKSGLPSDRFSAERTGGSVSTLTIQRTQQEDSAVYLCASSLSSGLEAFFGQGTRLTVV.

This clonotype appeared a few times. No conserved phenylalanine or tryptophan is present at the end of the CDR3, so a read error is the likely explanation. V gene TRBV5-1 combines with J gene TRBJ2-5; tentatively, D is TRBD1 or TRBD2 (6 bases each). Looked up from germline, CDR1 is SGHRS and CDR2 is YFSETQ. The CDR3 extends over 15 amino acids. V was pared by 4 bases and J by 5 bases, with 18 bases between. The DNA for the CDR3 is TGCGCCAGCAGCCCCAACCTTGGGGGGCTCGAGACCCAGTACTTA. Amino acids: CASSPNLGGLETQYL.

This chain joins TRBV7-2 and TRBJ2-7; a possible D gene is TRBD1 (5 bases). This CDR3 region has 13 residues. Germline V gene data show CDR1 as SGHTA and CDR2 as FQGNSA. Trimming stripped 4 bases from V and 3 bases from J, with 10 bases between. The CDR3 sequence: CASSWSQGYEQYV. The CDR3 DNA reads TGTGCCAGCAGCTGGTCTCAGGGCTACGAGCAGTACGTC.

The chain is built from TRBV30 and TRBJ1-2, with D perhaps matching TRBD1 (6 bases). V lost 3 bases and J lost 8, with 16 bases in between. The CDR3 is 13 amino acids. The germline V gene has CDR1 GTSNPN and CDR2 SVGIG (reference sequence). The CDR3: CAWRRGAIDGYTF. As DNA, the CDR3 is TGTGCCTGGAGGCGGGGGGCGATCGACGGCTACACCTTC.

This clonotype occurred a few times. The genes are TRBV2 and TRBJ2-1; D unresolved. The germline V gene has CDR1 SNHLY and CDR2 FYNNEI. V was clipped by 8 bases and J by 4 bases, with 9 bases between them. The CDR3 has 12 amino acids. As DNA, the CDR3 is TGTGCCAGCCACCCCGATTACAATGAGCAGTTCTTC. It encodes CASHPDYNEQFF.

The V gene is TRBV21-1, the J gene TRBJ2-1. TRBV21-1 is a known pseudogene. This CDR3 has 16 amino acids. The CDR3 DNA sequence: TGTGCCAGCAGCAAAGGAATCACACATGTAGACAATGAGCAGTTCTTC. Translating it yields CASSKGITHVDNEQFF.